The rows below give T cell receptor beta chains drawn from one sample of a study of identifying expanded T cells in peripheral blood. Data came from immunoSEQ multiplex PCR; TCRdb stores just in-frame clones and leaves some out. The data contain roughly 100,000 clones, 88% of them seen just once; the ten biggest clones take up 11% to 15%. Sample: blood. The receptors were gathered from a person aged 18 to 70 in good health. Each CDR3 is given with its conserved first and last residue. D genes are given only for firm matches. Size values are once, few and many counts, or a class for expanded clones, and some rows have none.

v_call,d_call,j_call,clone_size,cdr3_nt,cdr3_aa
TRBV19,.,TRBJ1-1,.,TGTGCCACTACTCGGGGGAGGTTGAACACTGAAGCTTTCTTT,CATTRGRLNTEAFF
TRBV2,.,TRBJ1-2,.,TGTGCCAGCAGTGAAACGGTATATGGCTACACCTTC,CASSETVYGYTF
TRBV2,.,TRBJ2-7,.,TGTGCCAGCAGTGAGAGACAGACTCTCTCCTACGAGCAGTACTTC,CASSERQTLSYEQYF
TRBV5-6,.,TRBJ1-1,.,TGTGCCAGCAGCGGGGTCCAGGGTGCAGCTTTCTTT,CASSGVQGAAFF
TRBV10-2,.,TRBJ2-7,.,TGCGCCAGCAATCTCAGGAACCAGGGCTCCTACGAGCAGTACTTC,CASNLRNQGSYEQYF
TRBV10-3,.,TRBJ2-7,.,TGTGCCATCAGTCTCGGGGATACCTACGAGCAGTACTTC,CAISLGDTYEQYF
TRBV6-5,.,TRBJ2-2,.,TGTGCCAGCAGGAACACAGAGAGGAACACCGGGGAGCTGTTTTTT,CASRNTERNTGELFF
TRBV5-1,.,TRBJ1-5,.,TGCGCCAGCAGCTTATATGGGCATAGCAATCAGCCCCAGCATTTT,CASSLYGHSNQPQHF
TRBV7-2,.,TRBJ1-2,once,TGTGCCAGCAGCTTAGCAGTGGACAGCTTCTATGGCTACACCTTC,CASSLAVDSFYGYTF
TRBV7-6,TRBD1,TRBJ1-3,.,TGTGCCAGCAGCTTAGGCAGACAGGGCTCTGGAAACACCATATATTTT,CASSLGRQGSGNTIYF
TRBV28,TRBD1,TRBJ2-3,.,TGTGCCAGCAGTACCTCGGGGCAGGGGGTGGGAGATACGCAGTATTTT,CASSTSGQGVGDTQYF
TRBV20-1,.,TRBJ2-5,.,TGCAGTGCTAGAGCGTTGGAGACCCAGTACTTC,CSARALETQYF
TRBV28,.,TRBJ1-5,few,TGTGCCAGCGGGGGAGGTCTTTGGCAGCCCCAGCATTTT,CASGGGLWQPQHF
TRBV18,.,TRBJ1-1,.,TGTGCCAGCTCACCGGTGAAGGGTGGCACTGAAGCTTTCTTT,CASSPVKGGTEAFF
TRBV7-2,TRBD1,TRBJ2-7,.,TGTGCCAGCAGCTTAGCGGGGACAGGGATCTACGAGCAGTACTTC,CASSLAGTGIYEQYF
TRBV10-3,.,TRBJ2-1,.,TGTGCCATCAGTGACTTGGGGGAGTTCGGCAATGAGCAGTTCTTC,CAISDLGEFGNEQFF
TRBV18,.,TRBJ1-1,.,TGTGCCAGCTCACCAAGGCGTGGGGGAGACACTGAAGCTTTCTTT,CASSPRRGGDTEAFF
TRBV18,.,TRBJ2-4,.,TGTGCCAGCTCACCAAATCAAGGGAGCGGGATTCAGTACTTC,CASSPNQGSGIQYF
TRBV6-5,.,TRBJ2-3,.,TGTGCCAGCAGGACCGGACCAGCAGATACGCAGTATTTT,CASRTGPADTQYF
TRBV7-3,.,TRBJ2-5,.,TGTGCCAGCAGCGCAAGGTTGGGCTCCCAAGAGACCCAGTACTTC,CASSARLGSQETQYF
TRBV19,TRBD1,TRBJ1-2,.,TGTGCCAGTAGTAACAGGGGAAGTATTAACTATGGCTACACCTTC,CASSNRGSINYGYTF
TRBV4-1,.,TRBJ2-1,once,TGCGCCAGCAGCCCCATCACGGATTACAATGAGCAGTTCTTC,CASSPITDYNEQFF
TRBV7-2,TRBD1,TRBJ1-5,.,TGTGCCAGCAGCATCATTACAGGGGGCGGACAGCCCCAGCATTTT,CASSIITGGGQPQHF
TRBV6-1,.,TRBJ2-7,.,TGTGCCAGCAGTGATGTCAATACCTACGAGCAGTACTTC,CASSDVNTYEQYF
TRBV9,.,TRBJ1-2,.,TGTGCCAGCAGCCTCTATGGCGGCTACACCTTC,CASSLYGGYTF
TRBV28,TRBD1,TRBJ1-4,.,TGTGCCAGCAGCCTGGCGAACAGGGGGTACTTTTTT,CASSLANRGYFF
TRBV5-1,.,TRBJ1-3,.,TGCGCCAGCAGCTTGGGCACGATGACTGGAAACACCATATATTTT,CASSLGTMTGNTIYF
TRBV27,TRBD2,TRBJ2-5,.,TGTGCCAGTCTGGGGACAGGGCCGGCACTAGCGGGGGGGCATTCCTCGGAAGAACCCCAGTACTTC,CASLGTGPALAGGHSSEEPQYF
TRBV5-6,.,TRBJ1-1,.,TGTGCCAGCAACACGGGGGGTATTATAATGAACACTGAAGCTTTCTTT,CASNTGGIIMNTEAFF
TRBV18,.,TRBJ1-1,.,TGTGCCAGCTCACCACGGGACACCATGAACACTGAAGCTTTCTTT,CASSPRDTMNTEAFF
TRBV5-1,.,TRBJ1-1,once,TGCGCCAGCAGTGGTGGGGGCAACACTGAAGCTTTCTTT,CASSGGGNTEAFF
TRBV30,.,TRBJ2-2,few,TGTGCCTGGAGATCCGACCCATTTGGCACCGGGGAGCTGTTTTTT,CAWRSDPFGTGELFF
TRBV7-9,TRBD1,TRBJ1-2,.,TGTGCCAGCAGCGTGGGAGGGGGCATGGCTGGCTACACCTTC,CASSVGGGMAGYTF
TRBV7-9,.,TRBJ1-1,.,TGTGCCAGCAGGCCCGGGACCGACACTGAAGCTTTCTTT,CASRPGTDTEAFF
TRBV5-1,.,TRBJ1-1,.,TGCGCCAGCAGCTTAGACCTGGGATCAAGCCCCACTGAAGCTTTCTTT,CASSLDLGSSPTEAFF
TRBV30,.,TRBJ2-3,.,TGTGCCTGGGGACGGGTAAATACGGGAGATACGCAGTATTTT,CAWGRVNTGDTQYF
TRBV2,.,TRBJ2-2,.,TGTGCCAGCAGTGAATTCAGGGTCGGAAACACCGGGGAGCTGTTTTTT,CASSEFRVGNTGELFF
TRBV19,TRBD2,TRBJ2-7,.,TGTGCCAGTAGATCCGGGACTAGCTCCTACGAGCAGTACTTC,CASRSGTSSYEQYF
TRBV10-3,TRBD2,TRBJ2-5,.,TGTGCCACCCTTACCGGGCGGGGGAGGTCACAAGAGACCCAGTACTTC,CATLTGRGRSQETQYF
TRBV28,TRBD1,TRBJ1-2,.,TGTGCCAGCAGTTTAGGTTCGGACAGGCTTAACTATGGCTACACCTTC,CASSLGSDRLNYGYTF
TRBV19,TRBD2,TRBJ2-5,.,TGTGCCAGTACCCAAGACCGACTAGCAAGGGAGACCCAGTACTTC,CASTQDRLARETQYF
TRBV2,TRBD2,TRBJ2-2,.,TGTGCCAGCAGTGGGAGCGGGAGGGCGGACGGGGAGCTGTTTTTT,CASSGSGRADGELFF
TRBV5-1,TRBD1,TRBJ2-2,.,TGCGCCAGCAGCCTGGACACAGGGGAAACAACCGGGGAGCTGTTTTTT,CASSLDTGETTGELFF
TRBV7-3,.,TRBJ2-3,once,TGTGCCAGCAGGATTTGCGGCGCGCAGTATTTT,CASRICGAQYF
TRBV5-6,.,TRBJ2-2,.,TGTGCCAGCAGCAGGGTCACCGGCACCGGGGAGCTGTTTTTT,CASSRVTGTGELFF
TRBV19,TRBD2,TRBJ2-1,.,TGTGCCAGTAGTACCACTAGCGGGACTTACAATGAGCAGTTCTTC,CASSTTSGTYNEQFF
TRBV9,.,TRBJ2-1,.,TGTGCCAGCGGATCGGTGTACGAGCAGTTCTTC,CASGSVYEQFF
TRBV19,.,TRBJ1-1,.,TGTGCCAGTGACCTCTCTCTCGGGGGGGTGAACACTGAAGCTTTCTTT,CASDLSLGGVNTEAFF
TRBV7-3,TRBD1,TRBJ2-1,.,TGTGCCAGCAGCCCGGGACAGGGCGACAATGAGCAGTTCTTC,CASSPGQGDNEQFF
TRBV9,.,TRBJ2-2,.,TGTGCCAGCAGCGTAGACCCGGATGCCGGGGAGCTGTTTTTT,CASSVDPDAGELFF
TRBV18,.,TRBJ1-1,few,TGTGCCAGCTCACCACCGGGACTGACCTCGTTGAACACTGAAGCTTTCTTT,CASSPPGLTSLNTEAFF
TRBV6-6,TRBD1,TRBJ1-2,.,TGTGCCAGCAATTTAGGACAGGGGGAATATGATGGCTACACCTTC,CASNLGQGEYDGYTF
TRBV6-1,.,TRBJ2-7,.,TGTGCCAGCAGGACGGACGGTCAGGAGCAGTACTTC,CASRTDGQEQYF
TRBV11-3,.,TRBJ2-1,once,TGTGCCAGCAGCTCTCCTATAGGCTACAATGAGCAGTTCTTC,CASSSPIGYNEQFF
TRBV27,.,TRBJ1-1,.,TGTGCCAGCAGTTTGGGCGGGGTGAACACTGAAGCTTTCTTT,CASSLGGVNTEAFF
TRBV28,.,TRBJ1-1,.,TGTGCCAGCAGTTCTGGTGGACAGTTGAACACTGAAGCTTTCTTT,CASSSGGQLNTEAFF
TRBV11-2,.,TRBJ1-4,few,TGTGCCAGCAGCCGAAACAAAGGGTGGGAACTGTTTTTT,CASSRNKGWELFF
TRBV5-1,.,TRBJ2-6,.,TGCGCCAGCAGCTTGGTTTCCCGACAGAGCTCTGGGGCCAACGTCCTGACTTTC,CASSLVSRQSSGANVLTF
TRBV7-9,.,TRBJ2-5,.,TGTGCCAGCAGCTTAGCGTCGGGCACCGGGGAGACCCAGTACTTC,CASSLASGTGETQYF
TRBV5-6,.,TRBJ2-7,.,TGTGCCAGCAGCTTGTTGGGATATAATTACGAGCAGTACTTC,CASSLLGYNYEQYF